The text below deals with one T cell receptor beta chain. Assay: immunoSEQ multiplex PCR; the TCRdb copy retains only in-frame clones and omits some. The sample records about 39,000 clones, about 94% being singletons. The sample comes from a study of T cell changes during pregnancy in multiple sclerosis. Germline V lookup: CDR1 MNHNS, CDR2 SASEGT. The CDR3 runs 13 residues. V was trimmed by 6 bases and J by 4 bases, leaving 12 bases between them. The sequencing here drew on CD4+ T cells from peripheral blood mononuclear cells, taken after pregnancy. This TCR was recovered from a female donor with multiple sclerosis, enrolled in a pregnancy study. V usage is TRBV6-1 and J usage is TRBJ1-2; D is ambiguous. DNA for the CDR3: TGTGCCAGCAGACGGGGAGCATCCTATGGCTACACCTTC. Translation: CASRRGASYGYTF.